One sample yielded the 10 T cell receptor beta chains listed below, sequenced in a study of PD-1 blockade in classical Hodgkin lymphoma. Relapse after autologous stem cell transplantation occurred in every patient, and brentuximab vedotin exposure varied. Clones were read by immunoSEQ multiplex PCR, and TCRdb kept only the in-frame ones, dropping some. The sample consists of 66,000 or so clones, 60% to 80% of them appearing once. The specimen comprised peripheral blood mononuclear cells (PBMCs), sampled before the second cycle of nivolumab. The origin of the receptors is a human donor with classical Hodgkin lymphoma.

The CDR3 DNA is TGTGCCAGTAGTATAGATGGGGGAATTGGGACCGGGGAGCTGTTTTTT. It encodes CASSIDGGIGTGELFF. The rearrangement links TRBV19 to TRBJ2-2; D tentatively fits TRBD1 or TRBD2 (5 bases each). Trimming removed 0 bases from V and 5 bases from J, with 13 bases in between. Germline assignment: CDR1 LNHDA and CDR2 SQIVND (reference sequence). The CDR3 has 16 residues.

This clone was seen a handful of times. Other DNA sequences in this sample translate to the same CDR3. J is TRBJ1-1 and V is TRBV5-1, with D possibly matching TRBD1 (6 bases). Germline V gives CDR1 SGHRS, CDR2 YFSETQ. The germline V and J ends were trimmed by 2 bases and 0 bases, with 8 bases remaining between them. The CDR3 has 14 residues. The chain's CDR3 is CASSLQGMNTEAFF. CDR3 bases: TGCGCCAGCAGCTTACAGGGCATGAACACTGAAGCTTTCTTT.

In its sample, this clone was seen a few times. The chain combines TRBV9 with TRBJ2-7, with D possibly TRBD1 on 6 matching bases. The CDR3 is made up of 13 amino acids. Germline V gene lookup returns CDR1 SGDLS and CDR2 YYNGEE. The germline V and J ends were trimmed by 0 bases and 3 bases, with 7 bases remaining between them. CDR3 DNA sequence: TGTGCCAGCAGCGTAGAGGACAGCTACGAGCAGTACTTC. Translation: CASSVEDSYEQYF.

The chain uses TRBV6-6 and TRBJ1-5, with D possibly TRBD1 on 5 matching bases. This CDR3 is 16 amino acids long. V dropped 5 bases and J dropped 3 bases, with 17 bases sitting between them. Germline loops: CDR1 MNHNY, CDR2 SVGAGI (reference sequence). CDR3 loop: CASSPSGGTPNQPQHF. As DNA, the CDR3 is TGTGCCAGCAGTCCTTCGGGGGGAACACCCAATCAGCCCCAGCATTTT.

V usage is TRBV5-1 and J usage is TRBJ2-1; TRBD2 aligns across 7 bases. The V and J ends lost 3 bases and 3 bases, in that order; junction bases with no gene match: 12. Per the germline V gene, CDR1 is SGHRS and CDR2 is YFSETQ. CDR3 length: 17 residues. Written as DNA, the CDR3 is TGCGCCAGCAGCTCCGCCCCGGCGGGAGTGGGCTACAATGAGCAGTTCTTC. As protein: CASSSAPAGVGYNEQFF.

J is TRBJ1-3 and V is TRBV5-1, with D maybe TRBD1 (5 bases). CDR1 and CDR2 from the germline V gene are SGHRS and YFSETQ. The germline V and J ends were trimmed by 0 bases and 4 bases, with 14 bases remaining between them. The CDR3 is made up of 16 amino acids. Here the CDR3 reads CASSLGGAGKGNTIYF. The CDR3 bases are TGCGCCAGCAGCTTGGGAGGGGCAGGAAAAGGAAACACCATATATTTT.

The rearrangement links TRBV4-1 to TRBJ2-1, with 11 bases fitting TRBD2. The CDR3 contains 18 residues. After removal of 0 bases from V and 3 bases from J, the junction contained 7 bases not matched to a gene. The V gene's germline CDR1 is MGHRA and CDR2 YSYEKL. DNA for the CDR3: TGCGCCAGCAGCCAAGATGGGGGTAGCGGGAGGGGCTACAATGAGCAGTTCTTC. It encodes CASSQDGGSGRGYNEQFF.

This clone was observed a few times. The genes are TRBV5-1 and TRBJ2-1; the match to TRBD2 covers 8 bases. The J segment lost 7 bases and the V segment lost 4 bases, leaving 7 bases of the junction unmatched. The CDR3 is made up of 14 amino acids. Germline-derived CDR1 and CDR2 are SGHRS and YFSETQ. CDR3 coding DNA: TGCGCCAGCAGCATCGGGACTAGTAGGAATGAGCAGTTCTTC. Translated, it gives CASSIGTSRNEQFF.

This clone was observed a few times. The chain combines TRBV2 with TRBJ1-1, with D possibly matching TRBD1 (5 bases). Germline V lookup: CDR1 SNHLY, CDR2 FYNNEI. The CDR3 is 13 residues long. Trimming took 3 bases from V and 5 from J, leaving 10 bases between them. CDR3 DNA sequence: TGTGCCAGCAGTGAGGAGGGGTATACTGAAGCTTTCTTT. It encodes CASSEEGYTEAFF.

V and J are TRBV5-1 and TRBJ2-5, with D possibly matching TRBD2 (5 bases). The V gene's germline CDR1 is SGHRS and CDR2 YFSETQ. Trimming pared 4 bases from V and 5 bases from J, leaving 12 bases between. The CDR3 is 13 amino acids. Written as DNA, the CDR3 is TGCGCCAGCAGCCCTCGGACTTTCGAGACCCAGTACTTC. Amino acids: CASSPRTFETQYF. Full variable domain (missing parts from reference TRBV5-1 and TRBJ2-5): KAGVTQTPRYLIKTRGQQVTLSCSPISGHRSVSWYQQTPGQGLQFLFEYFSETQRNKGNFPGRFSGRQFSNSRSEMNVSTLELGDSALYLCASSPRTFETQYFGPGTRLLVL.